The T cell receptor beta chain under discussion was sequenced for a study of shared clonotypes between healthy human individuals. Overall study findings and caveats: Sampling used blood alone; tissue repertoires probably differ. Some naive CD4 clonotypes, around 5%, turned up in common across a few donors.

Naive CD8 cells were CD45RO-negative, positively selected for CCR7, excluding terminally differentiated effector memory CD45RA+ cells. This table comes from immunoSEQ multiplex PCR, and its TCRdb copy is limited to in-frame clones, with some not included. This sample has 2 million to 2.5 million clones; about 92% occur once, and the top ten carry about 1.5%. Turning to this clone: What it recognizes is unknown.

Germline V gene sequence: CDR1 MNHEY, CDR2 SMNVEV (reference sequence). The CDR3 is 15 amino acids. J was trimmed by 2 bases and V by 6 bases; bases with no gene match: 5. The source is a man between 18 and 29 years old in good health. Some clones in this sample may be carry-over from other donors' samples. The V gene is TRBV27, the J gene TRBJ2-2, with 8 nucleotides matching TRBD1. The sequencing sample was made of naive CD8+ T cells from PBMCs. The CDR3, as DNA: TGTGCCAGCAGAACGGGGACAGGAAACACCGGGGAGCTGTTTTTT. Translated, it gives CASRTGTGNTGELFF.